The 8 T cell receptor beta chains presented below share a single source sample, sequenced in a study of siplizumab effects on memory and regulatory T cells. Method: immunoSEQ multiplex PCR; TCRdb's copy keeps in-frame clones and lacks some. Altogether just under 85,000 clones are present, roughly 90% being singletons, with the ten largest covering around 1.4%. What was sequenced was Tregs sorted from blood. The source of these receptors is a human donor in good health.

This clone occurred once. V and J are TRBV5-6 and TRBJ1-2, with no clear D. Germline V lookup: CDR1 SGHDT, CDR2 YYEEEE. The CDR3 extends over 13 amino acids. Trimming removed 4 bases from V and 8 bases from J, with 15 bases in between. The CDR3 region has the DNA TGTGCCAGCAGCCCTGGGTCCGGGCTCGGCTACACCTTC. Amino acid sequence: CASSPGSGLGYTF.

The chain recombines TRBV19 with TRBJ2-1, with 12 bases matching TRBD2. J was trimmed by 0 bases and V by 7 bases; bases with no gene match: 7. This CDR3 is built from 17 residues. CDR1 is LNHDA, CDR2 SQIVND, per germline (reference sequence). The CDR3 loop reads CASTPLAGGLSYNEQFF. The DNA of the CDR3 is TGTGCCAGTACCCCACTAGCGGGGGGCCTCTCCTACAATGAGCAGTTCTTC.

V is TRBV7-6 and J is TRBJ2-2, with TRBD2 as a possible D gene (6 bases). V dropped 1 base and J dropped 1 base, with 7 bases sitting between them. The CDR3 runs to 15 residues. CDR1 is SGHVS and CDR2 is FNYEAQ in the germline V gene. CDR3 region: CASSLGAGNTGELFF. CDR3 DNA: TGTGCCAGCAGCTTAGGAGCGGGGAACACCGGGGAGCTGTTTTTT.

The rearrangement links TRBV6-4 to TRBJ2-7; 8 positions match TRBD1. CDR1 is MRHNA, CDR2 SNTAGT, per germline. V shed 5 bases and J 5 bases; nucleotides not matched to a gene: 5. The CDR3 consists of 13 residues. CDR3 in DNA: TGTGCCAGCAGTTGGACAGGGAAGGACGAGCAGTACTTC. Protein sequence: CASSWTGKDEQYF.

V and J are TRBV29-1 and TRBJ1-2; 7 positions match TRBD1. The length of the CDR3 is 12 residues. Germline loops: CDR1 SQVTM, CDR2 ANQGSEA. Trimming cost V 7 bases and J 5 bases; bases outside gene matches: 7. CDR3 region: CSGTGAFYGYTF. The CDR3 DNA reads TGCAGCGGCACAGGGGCCTTTTATGGCTACACCTTC.

The V and J genes are TRBV6-1 and TRBJ2-5; D is possibly TRBD1 or TRBD2 (6 bases each). Between the trimmed V and J ends, which lost 6 bases and 5 bases, there was a span of 22 bases. Germline CDR1 MNHNS, CDR2 SASEGT. The CDR3 covers 16 residues. The CDR3 sequence: CASRENPGLGGETQYF. The CDR3 nucleotides read TGTGCCAGCAGGGAAAACCCAGGGCTAGGGGGGGAGACCCAGTACTTC.

This rearrangement joins TRBV7-2 to TRBJ2-7, with a possible D match to TRBD1 (6 bases). CDR3 length: 15 amino acids. Germline CDR1 and CDR2: SGHTA and FQGNSA. V was pared by 5 bases and J by 3 bases, with 17 bases between. The DNA for the CDR3 is TGTGCCAGCAGCCTCAGTGGACAGTCCGGCTACGAGCAGTACTTC. Its protein is CASSLSGQSGYEQYF. Based on the CDR3 plus reference TRBV7-2 and TRBJ2-7, the full variable domain is GAGVSQSPSNKVTEKGKDVELRCDPISGHTALYWYRQSLGQGLEFLIYFQGNSAPDKSGLPSDRFSAERTGGSVSTLTIQRTQQEDSAVYLCASSLSGQSGYEQYFGPGTRLTVT.

This rearrangement joins TRBV9 to TRBJ2-3; D is ambiguous. Trimming stripped 3 bases from V and 2 bases from J, with 16 bases between. The germline CDR1 and CDR2 sequences are SGDLS and YYNGEE. The CDR3 extends over 16 amino acids. The CDR3 reads CASSAHLMGTTDTQYF. The CDR3, as DNA: TGTGCCAGCAGCGCCCACCTGATGGGTACCACAGATACGCAGTATTTT.